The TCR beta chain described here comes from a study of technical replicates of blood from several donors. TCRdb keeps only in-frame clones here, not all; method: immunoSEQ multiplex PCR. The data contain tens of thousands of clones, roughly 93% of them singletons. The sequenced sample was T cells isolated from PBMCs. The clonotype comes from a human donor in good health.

The DNA of the CDR3 is TGTGCCAGCAGTTACTCGATACAGGTCCCTGAAGCTTTCTTT. It yields the protein CASSYSIQVPEAFF. The chain recombines TRBV6-5 with TRBJ1-1, with D maybe TRBD1 (5 bases). CDR1 and CDR2 from the germline V gene are MNHEY and SVGAGI. There are 14 residues in the CDR3. Trimming pared 0 bases from V and 6 bases from J, leaving 11 bases between.